The 5 T cell receptor beta chains below come from one sample, sequenced in a study of blood T cells in healthy people across ages. Then a second PCR, running roughly 7 to 12 cycles, was carried out with a sample-barcoded 5' primer and a J-beta primer mix. A single record per CDR3 protein comes from TCRdb applying MiXCR to the 5' RACE reads. The table records some 940,000 distinct CDR3 sequences, almost 30% of them present only once. The same specimen was also included in a second study, on T cells of mothers and their children.

Input material: blood. These receptors were obtained from a woman aged 40 to 50 in good health.

The chain has TRBV28 and TRBJ1-2, with D tentatively TRBD1 (5 bases). CDR1 MDHEN and CDR2 SYDVKM come from the germline V gene. The CDR3 covers 15 residues. Trimming took 8 bases from V and 0 from J, leaving 16 bases between them. The CDR3 DNA follows: TGTGCCAGCCTTCCGGGGCAGGTTGCTAACTATGGCTACACCTTC. As protein: CASLPGQVANYGYTF.

This clonotype was observed at least ten times. The chain carries TRBV7-6 and TRBJ2-7, with 10 bases that match TRBD2. This CDR3 is 14 amino acids long. Per the germline V gene, CDR1 is SGHVS and CDR2 is FNYEAQ. J gave up 3 bases and V 5 bases, and 4 bases lay outside the gene matches. The CDR3 bases are TGTGCCAGCAGCCCGGCTAGCGGGGGCTACGAGCAGTACTTC. Amino acid sequence: CASSPASGGYEQYF. Full variable domain (rest looked up from reference TRBV7-6 and TRBJ2-7): GAGVSQSPRYKVTKRGQDVALRCDPISGHVSLYWYRQALGQGPEFLTYFNYEAQQDKSGLPNDRFSAERPEGSISTLTIQRTEQRDSAMYRCASSPASGGYEQYFGPGTRLTVT.

On this clonotype: This clone may be a read error of a much larger clone one base away. CDR3 DNA: TGCAGTGCTAACCCCCGGGATCGAGATGCGCAGTATTTT. Translating it yields CSANPRDRDAQYF. This chain connects TRBV20-1 to TRBJ2-3, with D maybe TRBD2 (5 bases). CDR1 and CDR2 from the germline V gene are DFQATT and SNEGSKA (reference sequence). This CDR3 contains 13 residues.

This clonotype occurred a few times. The junction shows a germline mismatch at one end, possibly a read error. The V gene is TRBV7-2, the J gene TRBJ2-1; 9 bases are a match to TRBD2. CDR3 length equals 13 residues. Germline V lookup: CDR1 SGHTA, CDR2 FQGNSA. CDR3 region: CASSSGGVNGQFF. Written as DNA, the CDR3 is TGTGCCAGCAGTAGCGGGGGAGTAAATGGGCAGTTCTTC.

This clonotype was seen a handful of times. The CDR3 coding sequence is TGTGCCAGCAGTTTAACTGGGACTAGCGGGGGATCAGCAGATACGCAGTATTTT. Protein product: CASSLTGTSGGSADTQYF. The chain uses TRBV27 and TRBJ2-3; TRBD2 aligns across 14 bases. V gave up 2 bases and J gave up 4 bases; unmatched junction bases: 8. CDR3 size: 18 residues. Germline V gene lookup returns CDR1 MNHEY and CDR2 SMNVEV (reference sequence).